Listed below are T cell receptor beta chains from one sample, sequenced in a study of T cell responses to AZD1222 COVID-19 vaccine. The protocol was immunoSEQ multiplex PCR, while the TCRdb copy is restricted to in-frame clones and leaves out a portion. The sample shows roughly 120,000 clones, roughly 91% of them seen only once. Sequencing was performed on peripheral blood, taken on day 0 of AZD1222 vaccination. These receptors were obtained from an adult in good health. The CDR3 runs from the conserved cysteine through the conserved F or W. D genes are given only for firm matches. Some rows have no size entry. The others give once, few or many, or a class for an expanded clone.

j_call: TRBJ1-1
clone_size: -
v_call: TRBV30
d_call: -
cdr3_aa: CAWRTRGERYTEAFF
cdr3_nt: TGTGCCTGGAGGACGCGAGGAGAAAGGTACACTGAAGCTTTCTTT

j_call: TRBJ2-5
clone_size: once
v_call: TRBV27
d_call: -
cdr3_aa: CASRWRSQETQYF
cdr3_nt: TGTGCCAGCCGGTGGCGCAGCCAAGAGACCCAGTACTTC

j_call: TRBJ2-7
clone_size: -
v_call: TRBV5-4
d_call: -
cdr3_aa: CASSRDWANEQYF
cdr3_nt: TGTGCCAGCAGCCGGGACTGGGCTAACGAGCAGTACTTC

j_call: TRBJ2-7
clone_size: -
v_call: TRBV7-3
d_call: -
cdr3_aa: CASSPGGPPYEQYF
cdr3_nt: TGTGCCAGCAGCCCCGGAGGGCCCCCCTACGAGCAGTACTTC

j_call: TRBJ2-7
clone_size: once
v_call: TRBV5-1
d_call: -
cdr3_aa: CASSPSPAYEQYF
cdr3_nt: TGCGCCAGCAGCCCCTCACCGGCCTACGAGCAGTACTTC

j_call: TRBJ2-5
clone_size: once
v_call: TRBV6-5
d_call: -
cdr3_aa: CASSSRTKQETQYF
cdr3_nt: TGTGCCAGCAGTTCCAGGACTAAGCAAGAGACCCAGTACTTC

j_call: TRBJ2-6
clone_size: few
v_call: TRBV4-3
d_call: -
cdr3_aa: CASSHGLPGTTTVLTF
cdr3_nt: TGCGCCAGCAGCCACGGGCTCCCGGGAACAACAACAGTCCTGACTTTC

j_call: TRBJ2-4
clone_size: -
v_call: TRBV2
d_call: TRBD2
cdr3_aa: CAGLGLAGSKNIQYF
cdr3_nt: TGTGCCGGATTGGGACTAGCGGGAAGCAAAAACATTCAGTACTTC

j_call: TRBJ2-2
clone_size: -
v_call: TRBV5-1
d_call: TRBD2
cdr3_aa: CASSLATSGTNTGELFF
cdr3_nt: TGCGCCAGCAGCTTGGCGACTAGCGGGACGAACACCGGGGAGCTGTTTTTT

j_call: TRBJ1-2
clone_size: -
v_call: TRBV28
d_call: -
cdr3_aa: CASSWGASANYGYTF
cdr3_nt: TGTGCCAGCAGTTGGGGGGCGTCGGCTAACTATGGCTACACCTTC

j_call: TRBJ1-6
clone_size: -
v_call: TRBV11-1
d_call: TRBD1
cdr3_aa: CASSREGRGDSPLHF
cdr3_nt: TGTGCCAGCAGCCGCGAGGGCAGGGGGGATTCACCCCTCCACTTT

j_call: TRBJ2-1
clone_size: -
v_call: TRBV4-2
d_call: -
cdr3_aa: CASSRTGASEYNEQFF
cdr3_nt: TGTGCCAGCAGCCGCACTGGGGCTAGCGAGTACAATGAGCAGTTCTTC

j_call: TRBJ2-5
clone_size: -
v_call: TRBV3-1/TRBV3-2
d_call: TRBD1
cdr3_aa: CASSHGPGGLQETQYF
cdr3_nt: TGTGCCAGCAGCCACGGGCCAGGGGGTCTACAAGAGACCCAGTACTTC

j_call: TRBJ1-3
clone_size: -
v_call: TRBV10-1
d_call: -
cdr3_aa: CATKTPWGSGNTIYF
cdr3_nt: TGCGCCACCAAAACCCCCTGGGGCTCTGGAAACACCATATATTTT

j_call: TRBJ1-4
clone_size: -
v_call: TRBV3-1/TRBV3-2
d_call: TRBD1
cdr3_aa: CASTGGQGQYEKLFF
cdr3_nt: TGTGCCAGCACCGGGGGACAGGGACAATATGAAAAACTGTTTTTT

j_call: TRBJ2-1
clone_size: -
v_call: TRBV7-9
d_call: -
cdr3_aa: CASSLSSVDEQFF
cdr3_nt: TGTGCCAGCAGCTTATCGTCGGTCGATGAGCAGTTCTTC

j_call: TRBJ1-1
clone_size: -
v_call: TRBV9
d_call: -
cdr3_aa: CASSVTLNTEAFF
cdr3_nt: TGTGCCAGCAGCGTAACACTGAACACTGAAGCTTTCTTT

j_call: TRBJ1-2
clone_size: once
v_call: TRBV12-3/TRBV12-4
d_call: -
cdr3_aa: CASSWDTNYGYTF
cdr3_nt: TGTGCCAGCAGTTGGGACACTAACTATGGCTACACCTTC

j_call: TRBJ2-1
clone_size: -
v_call: TRBV4-1
d_call: -
cdr3_aa: CASSQEFSSYNEQFF
cdr3_nt: TGCGCCAGCAGCCAAGAGTTCAGCTCCTACAATGAGCAGTTCTTC

j_call: TRBJ2-1
clone_size: -
v_call: TRBV4-3
d_call: TRBD2
cdr3_aa: CASSQDRTGLPYNEQFF
cdr3_nt: TGCGCCAGCAGCCAAGATCGAACGGGACTACCATACAATGAGCAGTTCTTC

j_call: TRBJ1-1
clone_size: once
v_call: TRBV3-1/TRBV3-2
d_call: -
cdr3_aa: CASSQDPPGFLTTEAFF
cdr3_nt: TGTGCCAGCAGCCAAGACCCCCCTGGCTTTCTGACCACTGAAGCTTTCTTT

j_call: TRBJ1-2
clone_size: -
v_call: TRBV2
d_call: TRBD1
cdr3_aa: CAIRDRENGYTF
cdr3_nt: TGTGCCATCAGGGACAGGGAAAATGGCTACACCTTC

j_call: TRBJ2-3
clone_size: -
v_call: TRBV9
d_call: -
cdr3_aa: CASSPLWGRGTQYF
cdr3_nt: TGTGCCAGCAGCCCCCTCTGGGGGAGAGGTACGCAGTATTTT

j_call: TRBJ1-5
clone_size: once
v_call: TRBV6-2/TRBV6-3
d_call: TRBD1
cdr3_aa: CASSFDRANQPQHF
cdr3_nt: TGTGCCAGCAGCTTTGACAGGGCCAATCAGCCCCAGCATTTT

j_call: TRBJ2-5
clone_size: -
v_call: TRBV29-1
d_call: TRBD1
cdr3_aa: CSVERTGSGETQYF
cdr3_nt: TGCAGCGTTGAACGGACAGGGAGTGGAGAGACCCAGTACTTC

j_call: TRBJ1-6
clone_size: -
v_call: TRBV6-5
d_call: TRBD1
cdr3_aa: CASSYFGTGYNSPLHF
cdr3_nt: TGTGCCAGCAGTTATTTCGGGACAGGGTATAATTCACCCCTCCACTTT

j_call: TRBJ1-6
clone_size: -
v_call: TRBV7-6
d_call: -
cdr3_aa: CASSLSGGVGNSPLHF
cdr3_nt: TGTGCCAGCAGCTTATCTGGGGGCGTTGGAAATTCACCCCTCCACTTT

j_call: TRBJ1-2
clone_size: -
v_call: TRBV28
d_call: -
cdr3_aa: CASSGPYGYTF
cdr3_nt: TGTGCCAGCAGTGGCCCATATGGCTACACCTTC

j_call: TRBJ2-1
clone_size: -
v_call: TRBV5-4
d_call: TRBD1
cdr3_aa: CASSWPVLAGGNEQFF
cdr3_nt: TGTGCCAGCAGCTGGCCTGTTTTGGCAGGGGGCAATGAGCAGTTCTTC